This TCR beta chain was captured by sequencing in a study of blood T cell repertoires in COVID-19. Across the study: Italy, Spain and the United States were the sources of the convalescent and acute COVID-19 samples. Sources were T cells, B-cell-depleted T cells, or PBMCs; the material itself was cDNA or gDNA.

This CDR3 is built from 13 residues. Per germline, CDR1 SGHTA and CDR2 FQGNSA. For this clone: An end of the junction differs from the germline gene, which may be a read error.

Some clones are missing from TCRdb's copy, which holds only in-frame ones; the method was immunoSEQ multiplex PCR. The profile covers fewer than 300,000 clones, with 84% appearing a single time and around a sixth taken by the ten largest. V usage is TRBV7-2 and J usage is TRBJ2-1, with 9 bases fitting TRBD2. The sequence derives from a person aged 70 to 85 with COVID-19, enrolled during active disease. Sample: peripheral blood. The CDR3 nucleotides are TGTGCCAGCAGGTTAGCGGGAGTCAATGAGCAGTTCTTC. Translating it yields CASRLAGVNEQFF. The variable domain in full, completed from reference TRBV7-2 and TRBJ2-1, reads GAGVSQSPSNKVTEKGKDVELRCDPISGHTALYWYRQSLGQGLEFLIYFQGNSAPDKSGLPSDRFSAERTGGSVSTLTIQRTQQEDSAVYLCASRLAGVNEQFFGPGTRLTVL.